One sample yielded the 6 T cell receptor beta chains listed below, sequenced in a study of T cells in Graves' hyperthyroidism and ophthalmopathy. Amplification of TCR beta CDR3 regions was performed using RNA transcripts as template. The HTBI primer set served for first-round RT-PCR of the TCR CDR3. Each CDR3 protein gets one entry after TCRdb re-called the multiplex PCR reads with MiXCR. In the table there are 50,000 to 55,000 distinct CDR3 sequences, 48% of which are singletons. Sequenced input: blood. These receptors all stem from a woman in her forties or fifties with Graves' ophthalmopathy.

This clonotype was counted between two and nine times. One junction end does not reproduce the germline sequence, and a read error may be involved. The genes are TRBV9 and TRBJ2-1; 7 positions agree with TRBD2. The CDR3 is 16 residues long. Germline CDR1 and CDR2: SGDLS and YYNGEE. CDR3: CDSSGESGLVTNEQFF. CDR3 nucleotide sequence: TGTGACAGCAGCGGGGAGAGCGGCCTAGTAACCAATGAGCAGTTCTTC.

This clonotype came up many times. V and J are TRBV6-4 and TRBJ1-2; tentatively, D is TRBD1 (6 bases). The V end lost 5 bases, the J end lost 7 bases, and 20 bases lay between the germline ends. This CDR3 spans 15 amino acids. Germline values: CDR1 MRHNA, CDR2 SNTAGT. The CDR3 spells CASSSGQGPDGGYTF. The CDR3 DNA sequence: TGTGCCAGCAGTTCTGGGCAGGGGCCGGACGGTGGCTACACCTTC.

V and J are TRBV20-1 and TRBJ1-1, with D possibly being TRBD1 (6 bases). Germline CDR1 DFQATT, CDR2 SNEGSKA (reference sequence). V dropped 3 bases and J dropped 6 bases, with 14 bases sitting between them. The length of the CDR3 is 13 residues. The CDR3 region is CSASYEGDSEAFF. The CDR3 bases are TGCAGTGCTAGTTACGAGGGGGATTCTGAAGCTTTCTTT.

This clonotype was seen many times. CDR3 amino acids: CASSLVASRGETQYF. The CDR3 DNA sequence: TGTGCCAGCAGCTTAGTGGCTAGTCGGGGCGAGACCCAGTACTTC. The gene calls are TRBV7-2 and TRBJ2-5; TRBD1 or TRBD2 may be the D gene (5 bases each). Trimming shortened V by 1 base and J by 5 bases, and 14 bases separated the two germline ends. Germline lookup yields CDR1 SGHTA and CDR2 FQGNSA. The CDR3 consists of 15 residues.

This chain links TRBV9 with TRBJ2-3; D is possibly TRBD2 (6 bases). The CDR3 covers 18 residues. CDR1 SGDLS and CDR2 YYNGEE come from the germline V gene. Trimming left V 6 bases short and J 2 bases short, with 25 bases between. In nucleotides, the CDR3 is TGTGCCAGCATGGGGAGTCTAGCGCCAAGGAGACACACAGATACGCAGTATTTT. Encoded protein: CASMGSLAPRRHTDTQYF.

As regards this clonotype: It is likely a read error, because the conserved phenylalanine at the end of the CDR3 is missing. Because the CDR3's place on the DNA is in doubt, the DNA is left out and the CDR3 is given as listed by TCRdb. The chain couples TRBV29-1 to TRBJ2-3; the D call in the table, TRBD1, was not verified against the DNA. Including both end residues, the CDR3 is 10 amino acids long. From germline, CDR1 is SQVTM and CDR2 ANQGSEA. The CDR3 protein is CSVEDRYRGV.